The 12 T cell receptor beta chains below were found in one sample sequenced in a study of T cell responses to AZD1222 COVID-19 vaccine. Profiled with immunoSEQ multiplex PCR; TCRdb holds only in-frame clones, not every one. The repertoire consists of some 150,000 clones, with roughly 90% occurring once and the leading ten covering under 2%. This material consisted of peripheral blood, taken on day 0 of AZD1222 vaccination. Source of these receptors: an adult in good health.

The chain couples TRBV9 to TRBJ1-1; no reliable D call. This CDR3 has 17 residues. Germline-derived CDR1 and CDR2 are SGDLS and YYNGEE. Trimming shortened V by 4 bases and J by 4 bases, and 23 bases separated the two germline ends. The CDR3 bases are TGTGCCAGCAGCCCTCATGAGATGGCTGCCCACGGCACTGAAGCTTTCTTT. Its translation is CASSPHEMAAHGTEAFF.

The chain employs TRBV3-1 (or the pseudogene TRBV3-2) and TRBJ1-2, with unresolved D. V was cut by 0 bases and J by 7 bases, with 12 bases left in between. The CDR3 spans 14 residues. The germline V gene has CDR1 LGHDT and CDR2 YNNKEL (reference sequence). The CDR3 region is CASSQDSSGGGYTF. DNA of the CDR3: TGTGCCAGCAGCCAAGATTCATCAGGAGGTGGCTACACCTTC.

This clone was seen just once. The gene calls are TRBV6-5 and TRBJ2-5; 8 bases map to TRBD1. V dropped 6 bases and J dropped 5; count of bases not matched to a gene: 11. Germline loops: CDR1 MNHEY, CDR2 SVGAGI. The CDR3 has 15 amino acids. The CDR3 nucleotides read TGTGCCAGCAGCCGGGTGGGCAGGGGGCCGGAGACCCAGTACTTC. The encoded protein is CASSRVGRGPETQYF.

The chain employs TRBV19 and TRBJ2-1; the D gene is possibly TRBD1 (5 bases). Germline CDR1 LNHDA, CDR2 SQIVND (reference sequence). Deletions cut 1 base from V and 0 bases from J, with 10 bases between. This CDR3 contains 16 residues. CDR3 DNA sequence: TGTGCCAGTAGTATAGCGCGGACACCCTCCTACAATGAGCAGTTCTTC. It translates to CASSIARTPSYNEQFF.

V usage is TRBV18 and J usage is TRBJ1-5; tentative D call: TRBD1 (5 bases). V was cut by 0 bases and J by 0 bases, with 21 bases left in between. Germline V gene data show CDR1 as KGHSH and CDR2 as LQKENI. The length of the CDR3 is 20 residues. CDR3 bases: TGTGCCAGCTCACCACCGATCGTAGGGGCTGATCAATATAGCAATCAGCCCCAGCATTTT. As protein: CASSPPIVGADQYSNQPQHF.

This chain uses TRBV7-2 with TRBJ1-2; 8 nucleotides agree with TRBD1. After removal of 4 bases from V and 4 bases from J, the junction contained 11 bases not matched to a gene. The length of the CDR3 is 16 residues. Germline CDR1 is SGHTA and CDR2 is FQGNSA. CDR3 coding DNA: TGTGCCAGCAGCTCTGCCCGCGACAGGGGCCCCTATGGCTACACCTTC. Its translation: CASSSARDRGPYGYTF.

This chain uses TRBV30 with TRBJ1-1; D perhaps matches TRBD1 (5 bases). The length of the CDR3 is 15 residues. Trimming removed 3 bases at V and 3 bases at J, with 17 bases between. Germline lookup yields CDR1 GTSNPN and CDR2 SVGIG (reference sequence). CDR3 protein: CAWRGPGTRYTEAFF. CDR3 DNA: TGTGCCTGGAGAGGCCCAGGGACGCGGTACACTGAAGCTTTCTTT. Full variable domain (rest looked up from reference TRBV30 and TRBJ1-1): SQTIHQWPATLVQPVGSPLSLECTVEGTSNPNLYWYRQAAGRGLQLLFYSVGIGQISSEVPQNLSASRPQDRQFILSSKKLLLSDSGFYLCAWRGPGTRYTEAFFGQGTRLTVV.

This chain joins TRBV9 and TRBJ2-2, with TRBD2 identical over 9 bases. The CDR3 length is 15 residues. The germline CDR1 and CDR2 sequences are SGDLS and YYNGEE. The ends lost 2 bases at V and 1 base at J; junction bases unmatched: 0. CDR3 sequence reads: CASSVSGGNTGELFF. For the CDR3, the DNA is TGTGCCAGCAGCGTTAGCGGGGGGAACACCGGGGAGCTGTTTTTT.

The V call is TRBV4-2, the J call TRBJ2-3; 10 nucleotides line up with TRBD2. CDR1 is LGHNA, CDR2 YNFKEQ, per germline. This CDR3 region has 18 residues. The ends lost 1 base at V and 6 bases at J; junction bases unmatched: 13. The CDR3 DNA reads as TGTGCCAGCAGCCAAGTTTCTGGACTAGCGGTAGCGGCGGATACGCAGTATTTT. Translated: CASSQVSGLAVAADTQYF.

The chain joins TRBV4-2 to TRBJ1-6, with unresolved D. CDR3 size: 14 residues. The germline CDR1 and CDR2 sequences are LGHNA and YNFKEQ. Trimming left V 7 bases short and J 7 bases short, with 14 bases between. CDR3 loop: CASKKGEINSPLHF. The CDR3 DNA follows: TGTGCCAGCAAGAAGGGAGAGATCAATTCACCCCTCCACTTT.

V and J are TRBV2 and TRBJ2-1, with 7 bases fitting TRBD1. Per germline, CDR1 SNHLY and CDR2 FYNNEI. Trimming at V came to 0 bases and at J to 7 bases, leaving 3 bases not matched to a gene. The CDR3 covers 14 residues. The CDR3 DNA reads as TGTGCCAGCAGTGAAGCTTGGGACAGTAATGAGCAGTTCTTC. This sequence encodes CASSEAWDSNEQFF.

CDR3 coding DNA: TGTGCCTGGAGTGTACTCGGCAGGGGGGTCGAAAAACTGTTTTTT. This encodes CAWSVLGRGVEKLFF. The chain recombines TRBV30 with TRBJ1-4; 7 bases fit TRBD1. The CDR3 extends over 15 amino acids. The V segment lost 0 bases and the J segment 8 bases; nucleotides outside the gene matches: 9. CDR1 GTSNPN and CDR2 SVGIG come from the germline V gene (reference sequence).